Sequencing of this T cell receptor beta chain was carried out in a study of T cell responses to AZD1222 COVID-19 vaccine listed by TCRdb under 2021. Regarding the study in general: Because spike-specific TCR depth and breadth did not differ between the two schedules, AZD1222 recipients who got a second dose at roughly 4 weeks were pooled with those who got a second dose at roughly 12 weeks. TCR sequencing covered 230 to 250 trial participants: 200 to 220 given two doses of AZD1222 and approximately 25 given two doses of MenACWY control vaccine. Trial participants were enrolled into age subgroups of 18-55, 56-69 and 70-plus years, which contained around 150, 28 and 57 TCR-sequenced participants, respectively. Summary of the overall study and its limitations: Epitopes outside the regions mutated in the B.1.351 and B.1.1.7 variants were reportedly recognized by nearly half of the unique spike-specific TCRs. Participants were mostly white British, with more females than males. The authors suggested clonal diversity may have been underestimated. Only six AZD1222 recipients were SARS-CoV-2 seropositive at baseline, limiting conclusions about previously exposed vaccinees. No day 14 peak-response samples were available, so repertoires were characterized only after the peak T cell response. A significant rise in spike-specific TCR breadth and depth was observed after two AZD1222 doses relative to day 0 and relative to MenACWY recipients. The 56-69-year group was small, and its depth increase did not reach significance, likely because of low power. The whole spike protein was spanned by vaccine-associated CD4 TCRs, and dominant responses were seen in regions 160-218 and 743-854.

Counted from cysteine to phenylalanine, this CDR3 has 15 amino acids. Only the CDR3 part of the read is kept: 45 bases, read in frame from the first base. V lost 2 bases and J lost 6 bases, and the count of bases not matched to a germline gene is 9. CDR1 and CDR2 were assigned from the germline V gene as MNHNS and SASEGT. Notes on this clone: Its target antigen remains unknown. No base-level quality is on record; no much larger clone is a single base apart.

The CDR3 regions of human TCRbeta chains were analyzed by immunosequencing. The paper's data handling went like this. TCRs in the repertoires were compared against a reference library of SARS-CoV-2-specific TCRs that had been generated with the MIRA antigen-specificity platform. Breadth meant the fraction of unique TCRs that were SARS-CoV-2-associated, whereas depth meant the fraction of total T cells that were SARS-CoV-2-associated. Using the MIRA data, each spike-specific TCR was assigned both to the spike region to which the TCR was reactive and to a CD4 or CD8 class. Log10-transformed breadth and depth values were compared by one-way ANOVA with Sidak's multiple comparisons tests. TCRdb took this table from immuneACCESS and kept in-frame rearrangements with V and J called. Such tables lack part of the clones; where checked against another copy, unresolved V genes explain under half of the gap, and the rest is unexplained. D and trimming come from the DNA, and the V and J calls and clone size come from that table. This sample comprises 95,000 to 150,000 clones, 70% to 90% of them detected only once. Around 6% of the sample rests with the top ten.

The sample's time point label, decoded: baseline before first vaccination. Vaccinee samples were obtained from the UK trials COV001 and COV002, which included a single-blind randomized controlled phase 2/3 trial of AZD1222 (ChAdOx1 nCoV-19) in healthy adults. For TCRbeta chain sequencing, PBMC samples were collected from trial participants at day 0 and at day 28 after the second dose. The source was peripheral blood, collected on day 0 of AZD1222 vaccination. The rearranged segments are TRBV6-1 and TRBJ1-1, and 7 junctional nucleotides match TRBD1. The source is an adult in good health. The DNA is as follows: TGTGCCAGCAGTGAATATGAGGGGGCGGGGGCTGAAGCTTTCTTT. Its coded protein is CASSEYEGAGAEAFF.